The T cell receptor beta chain under discussion was sequenced for a study of blood T cell repertoires in COVID-19. Study summary: In each case, the material was cDNA or gDNA derived from T cells, B-cell-depleted T cells, or PBMCs.

In the original workflow: Amplification with reference gene primers provided the estimates of nucleated cell counts. TCRdb keeps only in-frame clones here, not all; method: immunoSEQ multiplex PCR. V, J and clone size were drawn from that table, and D and trimming were deduced from the DNA. The table lists roughly 260,000 clones, about 91% of them singletons, with approximately 2.6% in the top ten. Seattle enrolled patients during active infection and tracked them longitudinally. The CDR3 covers 14 residues. The V gene lost 5 bases and the J gene lost 8 bases, with 17 bases spanning the gap. Germline V CDR1 and CDR2: MDHEN, SYDVKM.

The sequence was obtained from a person under 30 with COVID-19, enrolled during active disease. The material sequenced was peripheral blood. This chain uses TRBV28 with TRBJ2-3, with D possibly matching TRBD2 (5 bases). The CDR3 is CASSTAAQAGTQYF. For the CDR3, the DNA is TGTGCCAGCAGTACAGCCGCGCAGGCGGGTACGCAGTATTTT. Full variable domain (rest looked up from reference TRBV28 and TRBJ2-3): DVKVTQSSRYLVKRTGEKVFLECVQDMDHENMFWYRQDPGLGLRLIYFSYDVKMKEKGDIPEGYSVSREKKERFSLILESASTNQTSMYLCASSTAAQAGTQYFGPGTRLTVL.